The entry below describes one T cell receptor beta chain. Antigen specificity is unknown. The data derive from a study of a mutant IDH1 vaccine in newly diagnosed glioma. Looked up from germline, CDR1 is MNHEY and CDR2 is SMNVEV (reference sequence). The CDR3 is 17 residues long. The junction had 8 bases not matched to a gene; V was cut back by 2 bases and J by 1 base. Study results and caveats: Immune responses induced by vaccination arose in 93.3% of the patients. Pseudoprogression apparently lacked any relation to changes in top peripheral T cell clonotypes.

The assay was immunoSEQ multiplex PCR, and TCRdb's table has in-frame clones only and misses some. The sample consists of 85,000 to 100,000 clones, approximately 90% of them appearing once. Time point noted: baseline, week 1 (first vaccination visit). Treatment meaning: pre-vaccination baseline after standard-of-care therapy. The chain employs TRBV27 and TRBJ1-1, with 9 bases lining up with TRBD1. Sequences were derived from PBMCs, sampled from a glioma patient treated with radiotherapy, temozolomide or both. The receptor was isolated from a woman aged 45-65 years with glioma. The CDR3 nucleotides read TGTGCCAGCAGTTTAATCGGGACAGGGACCCCGAACACTGAAGCTTTCTTT. Translating it yields CASSLIGTGTPNTEAFF.